The clone carrying this T cell receptor beta chain has at least ten counts. TCRdb independently ran MiXCR on the 5' RACE reads; one entry per CDR3 protein. This table has 130,000 or so distinct CDR3 sequences, about 6.4% appearing once. Germline CDR1 ENHRY, CDR2 SYGVKD. Trimming cost V 4 bases and J 0 bases, with 10 bases left between them. The CDR3 has 14 amino acids. This entry is derived from a study of CD8 T cells in ankylosing spondylitis. The chain couples TRBV10-3 to TRBJ2-7; D ambiguous. This TCR derives from a male donor with ankylosing spondylitis or in good health (not recorded which). Specimen: blood, either unsorted or a sorted T cell fraction (not recorded which). The CDR3 region is CAISGALASYEQYF. The CDR3 DNA follows: TGTGCCATCAGTGGAGCTTTAGCCTCCTACGAGCAGTACTTC.